This entry describes one T cell receptor (beta chain). Its antigen is currently not known. No much larger clone is present one base from it, and per-base qualities are unavailable. Every donor in the study was a healthy Caucasian. The twin cohort consisted of three pairs of female monozygotic twins, all aged about 18 to 29 years. RNA for TCR libraries was isolated from peripheral blood mononuclear cells. The source of the sample is a study of identical twins (dated by TCRdb to the mid-2010s). Regarding the complete study: To test whether fetal clonotypes persist, the study used deep sequencing on TCR alpha and beta repertoires from monozygotic twins, unrelated adults of various ages, and cord blood. To rule out contamination, replicate twin experiments were performed at different times with different library preparation protocols.

Libraries were made using 5' RACE. TCRdb names Illumina HiSeq 2000 as the instrument used. Template switching added a universal primer binding site, and the final cDNA carried a unique molecular identifier that allowed TCR cDNA molecules to be counted accurately. Specific primers in the conserved constant-segment region were used to synthesize first-strand cDNA for the TCR alpha and beta chains. To control for contamination, every cDNA library was double barcoded, receiving both a SMART-Mk sample barcode and Illumina barcodes. TruSeq adapter sequences along with Illumina sample barcodes were introduced in two successive PCR steps. The TCR alpha and beta cDNA libraries were sequenced on the Illumina HiSeq platform using custom primers. For the original study's pipeline: Unique molecular identifiers were extracted from raw reads with MiGEC, and CDR3 positions were determined with MiXCR. For each individual, recombination models were inferred using an EM algorithm with the repgenHMM and IGoR tools. The tcR package in R was used for shared clonotype analysis, with sharing normalized by the product of cloneset sizes. To study raw recombination free of thymic and clonal selection effects, out-of-frame nonproductive sequences were analyzed. The raw public data were reprocessed by TCRdb itself: fastp quality trimming at Q25, MiXCR clonotype calling, in-frame beta chains only. When rows share a CDR3 protein, they turn into one entry using the most common DNA and genes. In this record, the V and J calls reflect TCRdb's handling and not the investigators' own analysis. A total of hundreds of thousands of distinct CDR3 sequences appear in this sample, approximately 13% of them only once. 1.5% to 2% of the sample is held by the ten biggest clonotypes.

Study-wide findings and limitations: Zero-insertion analyses could be partly confounded by invariant T cells such as MAIT and iNKT, although diverse VJ usage argued against such confounding for most clonotypes. Excess twin sharing in beta out-of-frame sequences was weaker because fewer shared sequences lowered the signal-to-noise ratio. Conclusions relied on cross-sectional statistical analysis, since the same donors could not be followed over many years. Out-of-frame TCR alpha sequences shared between twins showed an excess of low generation-probability sequences compared with coincidental sharing between unrelated individuals. Abundant cord blood beta clonotypes had fewer insertions, young adult naive repertoires showed a similar but weaker trend, and memory repertoires showed no such trend. Recombination models systematically underestimated out-of-frame TCR alpha sharing in monozygotic twins but agreed with sharing between unrelated individuals.

Ends trimmed: V by 0 bases, J by 0 bases; bases unmatched to a gene: 2. The CDR3 spans 18 residues, from the cysteine through the phenylalanine. Here the CDR3 DNA is all that survives: 54 bases in frame from base 1. As encoded in the germline V gene, CDR1 is MNHEY while CDR2 is SVGAGI. The same sample was also studied in work on yellow fever vaccine responses in identical twins. As the second study states: According to the authors, the vaccine-induced T cell response in identical twins seemed to be partly convergent and partly specific to each individual. Focusing on identical twins, the study followed the T cell clones that responded to the vaccine, and did so with precision.

The chain employs TRBV6-5 and TRBJ2-2, with 12 middle bases fitting TRBD2. The origin of this receptor is a young woman in good health. The source material was PBMCs. DNA sequence: TGTGCCAGCAGTTACTCCCGACTAGCGGGGGCGAACACCGGGGAGCTGTTTTTT. Its protein reads: CASSYSRLAGANTGELFF.